This T cell receptor beta chain is from a study of patients and donors after allogeneic stem cell transplantation. TCRdb ran MiXCR on the RT-PCR reads and lists one entry per CDR3 protein. The profile covers some 960,000 distinct CDR3 sequences, with 18% appearing a single time and 5.5% to 6.5% taken by the ten largest. The clonotype originates from a human donor who was either an allogeneic HSCT recipient or a stem cell or donor lymphocyte infusion donor (not recorded which). It is not recorded whose cells these are; they may come from a transplant donor. Sequencing input: blood, either unsorted or a sorted T cell fraction (not recorded which).

The CDR3: CASSAEAFF. CDR3 DNA: TGTGCCAGCAGCGCGGAAGCTTTCTTT. The rearrangement uses TRBV21-1 and TRBJ1-1. TRBV21-1 is a listed pseudogene. The CDR3 has 9 residues.